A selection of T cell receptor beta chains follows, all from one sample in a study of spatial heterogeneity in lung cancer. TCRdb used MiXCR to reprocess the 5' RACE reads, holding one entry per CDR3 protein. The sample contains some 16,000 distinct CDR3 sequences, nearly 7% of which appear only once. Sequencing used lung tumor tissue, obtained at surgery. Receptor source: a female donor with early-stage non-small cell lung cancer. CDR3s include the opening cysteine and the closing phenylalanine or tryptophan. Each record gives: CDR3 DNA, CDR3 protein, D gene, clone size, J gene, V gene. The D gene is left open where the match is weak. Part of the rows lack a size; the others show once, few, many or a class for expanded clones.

TGTGCCAGCAGTGTTTATGGTTCGCAAGGAGATACGCAGTATTTT CASSVYGSQGDTQYF . many TRBJ2-3 TRBV6-4
TGTGCCAGCAGCTTAATGAGACTAGCAAACACCGGGGAGCTGTTTTTT CASSLMRLANTGELFF TRBD2 medium-sized TRBJ2-2 TRBV7-2
TGTGCCAGTGATAAAAAGGGGGGCACTGAAGCTTTCTTT CASDKKGGTEAFF . many TRBJ1-1 TRBV6-1
TGCAGTGCTAGAGAACTAGCGGGGGAGCAGTTCTTC CSARELAGEQFF TRBD2 medium-sized TRBJ2-1 TRBV20-1
TGTGCCATCAGGGGACAGCCGAACACTGAAGCTTTCTTT CAIRGQPNTEAFF TRBD1 many TRBJ1-1 TRBV10-3
TGCGCCAGCAGCCCCCGGACGGATAACTATGGCTACACCTTC CASSPRTDNYGYTF . many TRBJ1-2 TRBV5-1
TGTGCCAGTAGTTCGGACAGACTCGGTCAGCCCCAGCATTTT CASSSDRLGQPQHF . few TRBJ1-5 TRBV19
TGTGCCAGCAGCGCCCGTCCCGAATTATTAGAGACCCAGTACTTC CASSARPELLETQYF . medium-sized TRBJ2-5 TRBV7-2
TGTGCCAGCAGCACCCCGGGACAGGGCTTCGGGCAGTACTTC CASSTPGQGFGQYF TRBD1 many TRBJ2-7 TRBV5-6
TGTGCCAGCAGTTACGCTGAAGCATACGAGCAGTACTTC CASSYAEAYEQYF . many TRBJ2-7 TRBV6-6
TGTGCCAGCAGCACTCATACAGGGGAAGGGGGTGGCTACACCTTC CASSTHTGEGGGYTF TRBD1 many TRBJ1-2 TRBV6-1
TGTGCCAGCAGCGAAGACAGGGGTTACTCACCCCTCCACTTT CASSEDRGYSPLHF TRBD1 few TRBJ1-6 TRBV3-1
TGTGCCAGTAGTATTCGGGGCGGGGAGCTGTTTTTT CASSIRGGELFF . many TRBJ2-2 TRBV19
TGTGCCAGCAGCTTCCCGGGTCCTCGTCACACCTTC CASSFPGPRHTF . many TRBJ1-2 TRBV5-8
TGTGCCAGCAGTTTCACAGGGGGAACTTATAATTCACCCCTCCACTTT CASSFTGGTYNSPLHF TRBD1 . TRBJ1-6 TRBV12-3/TRBV12-4
TGTGCCAGCAGCTTGGGAGTGCATTCGGAAGAGACCCAGTACTTC CASSLGVHSEETQYF . many TRBJ2-5 TRBV5-5
TGCAGCGCAGGAGGGCCGGGAATTGACACTGAAGCTTTCTTT CSAGGPGIDTEAFF . many TRBJ1-1 TRBV29-1
TGCAGTGCTAGGGTGGACAGCCACCACCTAAACACCATATATTTT CSARVDSHHLNTIYF . many TRBJ1-3 TRBV20-1
TGTGCCAGCAGCCACACCCTCCGGGACAGGGGGTACTTC CASSHTLRDRGYF TRBD1 many TRBJ2-4 TRBV12-3/TRBV12-4
TGTGCCAGCAGTACCCCCGGCGGACAGGGGGCATATGGCTACACCTTC CASSTPGGQGAYGYTF TRBD1 many TRBJ1-2 TRBV28
TGTGCTGCCCGTGGCGGGGTTACAGATACGCAGTATTTT CAARGGVTDTQYF . medium-sized TRBJ2-3 TRBV10-3
TGCAGCGCCCTGACTAGCGGTCTCACAGATACGCAGTATTTT CSALTSGLTDTQYF TRBD2 many TRBJ2-3 TRBV29-1
TGTGCCAGCATCAACGGCGGGGGCTGGGGTGAGACCCAGTACTTC CASINGGGWGETQYF . many TRBJ2-5 TRBV7-8
TGTGCCAGCAGCTCTCGGGACAGGGGCCCGGACTTCTATGGCTACACCTTC CASSSRDRGPDFYGYTF TRBD1 many TRBJ1-2 TRBV7-2
TGCGCCAGCAGCCTACGACAGGGGTATAATGAAAAACTGTTTTTT CASSLRQGYNEKLFF TRBD1 many TRBJ1-4 TRBV4-3
TGTGCCAGCAGGGGGACAGGAGAGAACACTGAAGCTTTCTTT CASRGTGENTEAFF TRBD1 many TRBJ1-1 TRBV12-3/TRBV12-4
TGTGCCAGCAGCTTGGAGGACAATGAGCAGTTCTTC CASSLEDNEQFF . few TRBJ2-1 TRBV5-4
TGTGCCACCAGCAGACCTAAAGGCGAGCAGTACTTC CATSRPKGEQYF . . TRBJ2-7 TRBV15
TGTGCCAGCAGTCCCGACTGGGCCGGGGAGACCCAGTACTTC CASSPDWAGETQYF . many TRBJ2-5 TRBV7-8
TGTGCCAGCAGCCAAGGAGGTGCGCAGGGTGCTTCACCCCTCCACTTT CASSQGGAQGASPLHF . many TRBJ1-6 TRBV3-1
TGTGCCACCTTGCCACCGACTAGCGGGGGAGGGAATGAGCAGTTCTTC CATLPPTSGGGNEQFF TRBD2 many TRBJ2-1 TRBV10-3
TGTGCCAGCAGCCCACCCCGAGGGACTAGCGGGGGGGCCGCGGAGACCCAGTACTTC CASSPPRGTSGGAAETQYF TRBD2 . TRBJ2-5 TRBV12-3/TRBV12-4
TGTGCCAGCTCACCCGGGGGGCGACTGAATTCACCCCTCCACTTT CASSPGGRLNSPLHF . . TRBJ1-6 TRBV18
TGTGCCATCGCCCAGACTTACGAGCAGTACTTC CAIAQTYEQYF . many TRBJ2-7 TRBV10-3
TGCAGTGCTAGAGTAACCCCCGTCGTTTGGGGGGAGGACACTGAAGCTTTCTTT CSARVTPVVWGEDTEAFF . few TRBJ1-1 TRBV20-1
TGTGCCAGCAGCTTAGCCGGGGGGGCTGGAGATACGCAGTATTTT CASSLAGGAGDTQYF TRBD2 . TRBJ2-3 TRBV7-2
TGTGCCAGCAGTCGGACAGGGGACGATTCACCCCTCCACTTT CASSRTGDDSPLHF TRBD1 many TRBJ1-6 TRBV27
TGCGCCAGCAGCCAAGATGCGGGGGGCCTCACGAAAAACATTCAGTACTTC CASSQDAGGLTKNIQYF TRBD2 . TRBJ2-4 TRBV4-1
TGTGCCAGCAGCTCGGACTCGGGACATAATTCACCCCTCCACTTT CASSSDSGHNSPLHF . many TRBJ1-6 TRBV7-9
TGTGCCAGCAGTGCCCGGGACAGTTACACAGATACGCAGTATTTT CASSARDSYTDTQYF TRBD1 many TRBJ2-3 TRBV6-2/TRBV6-3
TGTGCCAGCACCCAGGGTGGGAATTCACCCCTCCACTTT CASTQGGNSPLHF . . TRBJ1-6 TRBV7-2